This is a list of T cell receptor beta chains from one sample in a study of beta chain features in type 1 diabetes. Some clones are missing from TCRdb's copy, which holds only in-frame ones; the method was immunoSEQ multiplex PCR. The table records 35,000 to 50,000 clones, approximately 48% of them present only once. The sequenced sample was stem cell memory CD4+ T cells from blood. These receptors came from a woman in her thirties in good health. Both conserved end residues are part of each CDR3.

j_call	v_call	cdr3_aa
TRBJ2-3	TRBV7-2	CASSSASDYTDTQYF
TRBJ2-1	TRBV6-6	CASRYSGDEQFF
TRBJ2-2	TRBV10-3	CASNRQGRNTGELFF
TRBJ1-1	TRBV5-1	CASSEATANTEAFF
TRBJ2-6	TRBV6-6	CAGTSGANVLTF
TRBJ1-5	TRBV19	CASREGTGSRSNQPQHF
TRBJ2-7	TRBV10-3	CAIGSREGLYEQYF
TRBJ2-7	TRBV2	CASRDLANEQYF
TRBJ2-1	TRBV4-1	CASSRTGTGVAIEQFF
TRBJ2-1	TRBV7-6	CASRLRGEQFF
TRBJ1-4	TRBV5-5	CASSSAGEKLFF
TRBJ2-1	TRBV11-2	CASSLSSGTSYNEQFF
TRBJ2-1	TRBV4-1	CASSQDLTPRLDNEQFF
TRBJ2-1	TRBV4-3	CASSQVDGRGGDEQFF
TRBJ2-7	TRBV6-1	CASGRGVIYEQYF
TRBJ2-2	TRBV7-2	CASSLWAGMNTGELFF
TRBJ2-1	TRBV19	CASSTPGLAGANEQFF
TRBJ2-1	TRBV7-3	CASSPFFAGSYNEQFF
TRBJ2-1	TRBV29-1	CSMGREVYNEQFF
TRBJ1-1	TRBV18	CASSPPEVMNTEAFF
TRBJ2-3	TRBV4-2	CASSQKTRTFTDTQYF
TRBJ2-7	TRBV6-6	CASSYPPSGSGHEQYF
TRBJ1-1	TRBV7-9	CASSLNPLGQATEAFF
TRBJ1-1	TRBV4-3	CASSLAWGNTEAFF
TRBJ2-2	TRBV12-5	CASGLVPLGGRSTGELLF
TRBJ2-5	TRBV21-1	CARLPRTSGRFQETQYF
TRBJ1-2	TRBV7-8	CASSPRTGNYGYTF
TRBJ2-1	TRBV11-2	CASSFTSVSPYNEQFF
TRBJ2-7	TRBV7-9	CASSFRPGTGSYEQYF
TRBJ2-7	TRBV7-2	CASSLVGGVDTAPGEQYF
TRBJ1-5	TRBV5-5	CASSLTQNNQPQHF
TRBJ1-1	TRBV23-1	CASRTRGHLDTEAFF
TRBJ2-5	TRBV5-8	CASIRGGLAGGKQTQYF
TRBJ1-4	TRBV28	CASRPGQGARKLFF
TRBJ2-1	TRBV7-9	CASSLRGYRHNEQFF
TRBJ2-1	TRBV5-1	CASSKDGGRAYNEQFF
TRBJ2-4	TRBV28	CASSNTGLAKNIQYF
TRBJ2-1	TRBV7-2	CASSFSGKNEQFF
TRBJ2-2	TRBV2	CASHSGSGTGELFF
TRBJ2-5	TRBV7-9	CASSFGTGERGTQYF
TRBJ1-2	TRBV2	CASRAGAYSGYTF
TRBJ1-1	TRBV28	CASSQFFSSTGWAFF
TRBJ1-2	TRBV28	CASSSSWTGETGGYTF
TRBJ2-1	TRBV7-2	CASSPGSSYNEQFF
TRBJ2-3	TRBV6-6	CASVLTGSADTQYF
TRBJ2-7	TRBV2	CASSPGLAGVSEQYF
TRBJ1-1	TRBV27	CASRFEGAWTEAFF
TRBJ1-5	TRBV5-6	CASSLGQGRAQHF